Sequencing of this TCR beta chain was carried out in a study of blood T cell repertoires in COVID-19. Across the whole study: There were acute and convalescent COVID-19 samples, and they came from the United States, Italy and Spain. Sample material is recorded as cDNA or gDNA derived from T cells, B-cell-depleted T cells, or PBMCs.

Germline assignment: CDR1 SEHNR and CDR2 FQNEAQ (reference sequence). The CDR3 runs to 15 residues. The V gene end was trimmed by 3 bases and the J gene end by 8 bases; junction bases not matched to a gene: 7. Authors' analysis steps: Nucleated cell counts were estimated from reference gene primer amplification. Some clones are missing from TCRdb's copy, which holds only in-frame ones; the method was immunoSEQ multiplex PCR. Clone size and V and J calls were adopted from that table, with D and trimming inferred from the DNA. The table shows 98,000 or so clones, with approximately 85% occurring only once.

This clonotype was obtained from a human donor in a cohort sampled during active COVID-19. The sequenced material came from peripheral blood. The V call is TRBV7-9, the J call TRBJ2-1, with 10 nucleotides matching TRBD2. The chain's CDR3 is CASSFGTSGTDEQFF. The CDR3 DNA reads TGTGCCAGCAGCTTTGGTACTAGCGGGACTGATGAGCAGTTCTTC. The whole variable domain, remainder taken from reference TRBV7-9 and TRBJ2-1, is DTGVSQNPRHKITKRGQNVTFRCDPISEHNRLYWYRQTLGQGPEFLTYFQNEAQLEKSRLLSDRFSAERPKGSFSTLEIQRTEQGDSAMYLCASSFGTSGTDEQFFGPGTRLTVL.